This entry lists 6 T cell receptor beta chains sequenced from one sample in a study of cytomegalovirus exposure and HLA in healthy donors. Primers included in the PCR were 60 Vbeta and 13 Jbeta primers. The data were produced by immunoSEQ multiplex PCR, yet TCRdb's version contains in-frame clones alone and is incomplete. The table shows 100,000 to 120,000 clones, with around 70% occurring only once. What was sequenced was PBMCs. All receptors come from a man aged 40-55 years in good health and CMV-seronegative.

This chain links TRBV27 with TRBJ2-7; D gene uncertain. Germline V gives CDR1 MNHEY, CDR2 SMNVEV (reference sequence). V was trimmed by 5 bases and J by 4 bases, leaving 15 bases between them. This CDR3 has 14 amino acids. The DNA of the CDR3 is TGTGCCAGCAGTCCCCGGTCGAGCTTATACGAGCAGTACTTC. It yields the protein CASSPRSSLYEQYF.

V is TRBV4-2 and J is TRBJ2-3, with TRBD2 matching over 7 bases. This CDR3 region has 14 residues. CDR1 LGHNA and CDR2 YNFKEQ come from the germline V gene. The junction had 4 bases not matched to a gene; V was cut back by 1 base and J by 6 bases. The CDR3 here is CASSQGGSGDTQYF. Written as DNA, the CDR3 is TGTGCCAGCAGCCAAGGCGGGAGCGGCGATACGCAGTATTTT.

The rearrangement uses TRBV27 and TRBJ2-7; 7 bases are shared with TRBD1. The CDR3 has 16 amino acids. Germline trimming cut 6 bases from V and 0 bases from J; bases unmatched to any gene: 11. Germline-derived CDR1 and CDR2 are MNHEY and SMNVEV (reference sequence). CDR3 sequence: CASSHLLGQASYEQYF. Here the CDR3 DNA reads TGTGCCAGCAGCCACCTCCTTGGACAGGCCTCCTACGAGCAGTACTTC.

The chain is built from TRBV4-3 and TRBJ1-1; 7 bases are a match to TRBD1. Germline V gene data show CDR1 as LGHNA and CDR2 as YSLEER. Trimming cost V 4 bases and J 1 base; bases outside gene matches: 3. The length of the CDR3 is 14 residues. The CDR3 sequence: CASSPDRANTEAFF. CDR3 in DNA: TGCGCCAGCAGCCCAGACAGGGCGAACACTGAAGCTTTCTTT.

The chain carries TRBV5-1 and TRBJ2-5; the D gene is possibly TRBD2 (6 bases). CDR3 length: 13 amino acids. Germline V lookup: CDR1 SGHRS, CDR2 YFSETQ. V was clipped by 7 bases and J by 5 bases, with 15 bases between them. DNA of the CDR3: TGCGCCAGCGCGGCGGGAATAAGGGAGACCCAGTACTTC. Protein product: CASAAGIRETQYF. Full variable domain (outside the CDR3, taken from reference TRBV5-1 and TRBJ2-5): KAGVTQTPRYLIKTRGQQVTLSCSPISGHRSVSWYQQTPGQGLQFLFEYFSETQRNKGNFPGRFSGRQFSNSRSEMNVSTLELGDSALYLCASAAGIRETQYFGPGTRLLVL.

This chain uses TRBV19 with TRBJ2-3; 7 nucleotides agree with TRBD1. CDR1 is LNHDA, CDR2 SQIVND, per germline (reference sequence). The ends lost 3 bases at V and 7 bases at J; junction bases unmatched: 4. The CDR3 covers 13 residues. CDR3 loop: CASSIDRANTQYF. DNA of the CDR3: TGTGCCAGTAGTATCGACAGGGCAAATACGCAGTATTTT. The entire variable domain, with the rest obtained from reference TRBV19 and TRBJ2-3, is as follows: DGGITQSPKYLFRKEGQNVTLSCEQNLNHDAMYWYRQDPGQGLRLIYYSQIVNDFQKGDIAEGYSVSREKKESFPLTVTSAQKNPTAFYLCASSIDRANTQYFGPGTRLTVL.